The TCR beta chain described here comes from a study of blood T cell repertoires in COVID-19. Repertoires were generated with immunoSEQ multiplex PCR, while TCRdb's copy carries only in-frame clones and drops some. The sample yields roughly 330,000 clones, 70% to 90% seen once. Trimming removed 6 bases from V and 3 bases from J; junction bases left unmatched: 10. The CDR3 covers 16 residues. Germline V CDR1 and CDR2: SGHAT, FQNNGV. Participants spanned ages about 18 to 100 years and resided in about 24 US areas. The TCR sequence derives from a woman younger than 45 who had recovered from COVID-19. Sequenced: PBMCs or T cells enriched from blood (not recorded which). The chain carries TRBV11-2 and TRBJ1-4; TRBD1 agrees at 7 bases. The DNA for the CDR3 is TGTGCCAGCAGGGGCTACTCAGGGGGAGCTAATGAAAAACTGTTTTTT. It is translated as CASRGYSGGANEKLFF.